This is a list of T cell receptor beta chains from one sample in a study of cytomegalovirus exposure and HLA in healthy donors. The assay was immunoSEQ multiplex PCR, and TCRdb's table has in-frame clones only and misses some. Found here are approximately 100,000 clones, around two thirds of them singletons; the top ten hold less than 4.5%. Sequencing was performed on PBMCs. The receptors come from a man younger than 40 in good health and CMV-seropositive. The CDR3 runs from the conserved cysteine through the conserved F or W. A D gene is named only where the DNA matches it firmly. Clone size is shown for a subset of rows, as once, few, many or a class of expanded clone.

>TRBJ2-7|TRBD1|few|TRBV10-3
TGTGCCATCAGTGAGTCGTACGGACAGGGATCGTACGAGCAGTACTTC
CAISESYGQGSYEQYF
>TRBJ1-1|TRBD1|.|TRBV4-1
TGCGCCAGCAGCCAGGGCCCGTTTTTCTCAGGGGGCCTTAAGGACACTGAAGCTTTCTTT
CASSQGPFFSGGLKDTEAFF
>TRBJ1-1|.|.|TRBV2
TGTGCCAGCATCTCCAGGGAAACTGAAGCTTTCTTT
CASISRETEAFF
>TRBJ1-4|TRBD1|.|TRBV7-8
TGTGCCAGCAGGCTACAGGGGGCGAAACGGGAAAAACTGTTTTTT
CASRLQGAKREKLFF
>TRBJ2-3|.|.|TRBV7-9
TGTGCCAGCAGCCCAGTGGGGGGAGATACGCAGTATTTT
CASSPVGGDTQYF
>TRBJ2-2|TRBD1|.|TRBV25-1
TGTGCCAGCAGAGATGGCCCCACAGGGGTGAACACCGGGGAGCTGTTTTTT
CASRDGPTGVNTGELFF
>TRBJ2-2|.|.|TRBV9
TGTGCCAGCAGCGTAACTCCTGGGCAGGGGATAAACACCGGGGAGCTGTTTTTT
CASSVTPGQGINTGELFF
>TRBJ2-4|.|.|TRBV5-1
TGCGCCAGCAGCTCAACCTCAATACTGCTAGCCAAAAACATTCAGTACTTC
CASSSTSILLAKNIQYF
>TRBJ1-2|TRBD1|few|TRBV16
TGTGCCAGCAGCCCGCGGGACAGAAACTATGGCTACACCTTC
CASSPRDRNYGYTF
>TRBJ1-1|.|.|TRBV27
TGTGCCAGCAGTTTTTTCGTGAACACTGAAGCTTTCTTT
CASSFFVNTEAFF
>TRBJ2-5|TRBD2|.|TRBV7-9
TGTTCCAGCAGCTTAGCTCTGGCTAGCGGGGGGGAAGAGACCCAGTACTTC
CSSSLALASGGEETQYF
>TRBJ1-3|TRBD1|few|TRBV19
TGTGCCAGTAGTACAGACAGGGCATCGGGAAACACCATATATTTT
CASSTDRASGNTIYF
>TRBJ1-4|.|.|TRBV6-5
TGTGCCAGCAGTCCCCCCCGGGGAGCTAATGAAAAACTGTTTTTT
CASSPPRGANEKLFF
>TRBJ2-5|.|.|TRBV5-1
TGCGCCAGCAGCTTGGGGGACTTCCAAGAGACCCAGTACTTC
CASSLGDFQETQYF
>TRBJ2-3|.|.|TRBV2
TGTGCCAGCAGTGAATACGGGGATACGCAGTATTTT
CASSEYGDTQYF
>TRBJ2-1|TRBD2|.|TRBV9
TGTGCCAGCAGCCCCCGCTGGATAGCGGGGGGCGGGGGTGAGCAGTTCTTC
CASSPRWIAGGGGEQFF
>TRBJ1-2|.|few|TRBV6-5
TGTGCCAGCAGCCTGACGGATAACTATGTCTACACCTTC
CASSLTDNYVYTF
>TRBJ2-3|.|.|TRBV6-5
TGTGCCAGGAAAAGGTCGGGGGATTCAGCAGATACGCAGTATTTT
CARKRSGDSADTQYF
>TRBJ2-4|.|.|TRBV4-1
TGCGCCAGCAGCCAAGGTCCGGGGGTCAAAAACATTCAGTACTTC
CASSQGPGVKNIQYF
>TRBJ2-7|TRBD1|.|TRBV18
TGTGCCAGCTCACCACCGTCCAGGGGGACCTACGAGCAGTACTTC
CASSPPSRGTYEQYF
>TRBJ2-3|TRBD1|.|TRBV11-1
TGTGCCAGCATCGGACAGGGGATCGGCACGCAGTATTTT
CASIGQGIGTQYF
>TRBJ2-7|TRBD2|.|TRBV9
TGTGCCAGCAGCGTTTTAGCGGGCTCCTACGAGCAGTACTTC
CASSVLAGSYEQYF
>TRBJ2-7|.|.|TRBV19
TGTGCCAGTAGTGTCGGAGGTACCCCCGACTACGAGCAGTACTTC
CASSVGGTPDYEQYF
>TRBJ1-6|.|.|TRBV7-8
TGTGCCAGCAGCTTAAATGTCCGTTCACCCCTCCACTTT
CASSLNVRSPLHF
>TRBJ2-3|TRBD1|.|TRBV10-3
TGTGCCATCAGTTCCGGGACAGTAACAGATACGCAGTATTTT
CAISSGTVTDTQYF
>TRBJ2-7|TRBD1|few|TRBV4-1
TGCGCCAGCAGCCAGCCCCGGGACAGGGGTAACGAGCAGTACTTC
CASSQPRDRGNEQYF
>TRBJ1-2|.|.|TRBV5-4
TGTGCCAGCAGCTTCAGGGCTAGGTTTGATGGCTACACCTTC
CASSFRARFDGYTF
>TRBJ2-5|TRBD2|.|TRBV5-8
TGTGCCAGCAGCCCCGGACTAGACCAAGAGACCCAGTACTTC
CASSPGLDQETQYF
>TRBJ2-3|TRBD1|.|TRBV5-4
TGTGCCAGCAGATCACAGGGGATCGGGACAGATACGCAGTATTTT
CASRSQGIGTDTQYF
>TRBJ2-3|TRBD1|.|TRBV9
TGTGCCAGCAGCGTGGGGACAGGAATCACAGATACGCAGTATTTT
CASSVGTGITDTQYF
>TRBJ2-5|.|once|TRBV5-1
TGCGCCAGCAGCTTACAGGGCGTTAGTTCCGGAGAGACCCAGTACTTC
CASSLQGVSSGETQYF
>TRBJ1-2|.|.|TRBV29-1
TGCAGCGTTTATGGTGGCGGAACAGGGCTTTCCGGCTACACCTTC
CSVYGGGTGLSGYTF
>TRBJ1-4|.|.|TRBV4-1
TGCGCCAGCAGCCAATGGAGGGGTGAAAAACTGTTTTTT
CASSQWRGEKLFF
>TRBJ1-1|.|.|TRBV6-6
TGTGCCAGCAGTTACTTTAGGGGGACTGAAGCTTTCTTT
CASSYFRGTEAFF
>TRBJ2-3|.|.|TRBV7-9
TGTGCCAGCAGCACCGGGGTGCTTCCAGATACGCAGTATTTT
CASSTGVLPDTQYF
>TRBJ2-5|TRBD2|.|TRBV5-4
TGTGCCAGCAGCTTACCGGGGGGGGGCGAGACCCAGTACTTC
CASSLPGGGETQYF
>TRBJ1-2|.|.|TRBV4-1
TGCGCCAGCAGCCAAGGGTCAGGGGTTCACTATGGCTACACCTTC
CASSQGSGVHYGYTF
>TRBJ1-1|TRBD1|.|TRBV27
TGTGCCAGCAGTTACCGGGACAGGGGCGAAGCTTTCTTT
CASSYRDRGEAFF
>TRBJ1-2|.|once|TRBV10-3
TGTGCCATCAGTCTCAGGGGATCCAACTATGGCTACACCTTC
CAISLRGSNYGYTF
>TRBJ2-5|TRBD2|.|TRBV11-3
TGTGCCAGCAGCTCGACTAGCGGACAAGAGACCCAGTACTTC
CASSSTSGQETQYF
>TRBJ1-2|TRBD1|few|TRBV5-1
TGCGCCAGCAGCGGGGACAGTCGGGGGTACTATGGCTACACCTTC
CASSGDSRGYYGYTF
>TRBJ1-3|.|once|TRBV7-9
TGTGCCAAACAGAGCTCTGGAAACACCATATATTTT
CAKQSSGNTIYF
>TRBJ2-3|TRBD2|.|TRBV7-6
TGTGCCAGCAGCTTGAGCGGGGGTCCAGATACGCAGTATTTT
CASSLSGGPDTQYF
>TRBJ1-4|.|.|TRBV30
TGTGCCTGGAGTGTACACGAGAGGAGACTGTTTTTT
CAWSVHERRLFF
>TRBJ1-6|TRBD1|few|TRBV6-5
TGTGCCAGCAGTAGGGACAGGGGAAAGAATTCACCCCTCCACTTT
CASSRDRGKNSPLHF
>TRBJ2-7|TRBD1|.|TRBV19
TGTGCCACCTCACAGGGGTACTACGAGCAGTACTTC
CATSQGYYEQYF
>TRBJ2-3|TRBD1|few|TRBV4-1
TGCGCCAGCAGCCCGGGACAGTTAGTGTGGCAGGATACGCAGTATTTT
CASSPGQLVWQDTQYF
>TRBJ2-1|.|.|TRBV7-2
TGTGCCAGCAGCCCACAGGCAGCGAGCTCCTACAATGAGCAGTTCTTC
CASSPQAASSYNEQFF